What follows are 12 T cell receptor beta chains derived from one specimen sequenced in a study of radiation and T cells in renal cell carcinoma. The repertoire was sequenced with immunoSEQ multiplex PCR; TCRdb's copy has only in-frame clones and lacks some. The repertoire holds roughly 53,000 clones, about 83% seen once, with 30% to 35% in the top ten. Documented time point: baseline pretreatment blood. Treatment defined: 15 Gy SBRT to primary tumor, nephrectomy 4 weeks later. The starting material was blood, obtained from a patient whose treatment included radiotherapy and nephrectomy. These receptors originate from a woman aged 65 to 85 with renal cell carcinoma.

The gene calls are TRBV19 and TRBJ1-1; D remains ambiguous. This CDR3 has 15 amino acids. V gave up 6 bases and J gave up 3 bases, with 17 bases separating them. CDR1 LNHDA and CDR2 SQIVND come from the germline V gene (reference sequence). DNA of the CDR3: TGTGCCAGTAGCATCAGTTGGGATTCTTACACTGAAGCTTTCTTT. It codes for CASSISWDSYTEAFF. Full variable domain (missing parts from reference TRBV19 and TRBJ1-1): DGGITQSPKYLFRKEGQNVTLSCEQNLNHDAMYWYRQDPGQGLRLIYYSQIVNDFQKGDIAEGYSVSREKKESFPLTVTSAQKNPTAFYLCASSISWDSYTEAFFGQGTRLTVV.

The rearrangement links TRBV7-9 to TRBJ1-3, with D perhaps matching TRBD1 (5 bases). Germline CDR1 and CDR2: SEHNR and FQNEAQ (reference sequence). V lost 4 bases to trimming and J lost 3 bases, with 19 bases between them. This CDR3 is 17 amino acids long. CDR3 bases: TGTGCCAGCAGCTACGGGACCCCAAGCTATAATGGAAACACCATATATTTT. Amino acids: CASSYGTPSYNGNTIYF.

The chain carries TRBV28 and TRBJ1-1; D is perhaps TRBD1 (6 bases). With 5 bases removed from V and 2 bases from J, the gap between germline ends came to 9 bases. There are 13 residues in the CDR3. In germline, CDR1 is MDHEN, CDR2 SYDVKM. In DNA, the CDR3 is TGTGCCAGCAGTGGGACACCCAACACTGAAGCTTTCTTT. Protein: CASSGTPNTEAFF.

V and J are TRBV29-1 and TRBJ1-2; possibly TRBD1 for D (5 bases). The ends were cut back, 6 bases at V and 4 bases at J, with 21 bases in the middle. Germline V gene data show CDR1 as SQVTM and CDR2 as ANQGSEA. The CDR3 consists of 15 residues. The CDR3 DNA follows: TGCAGCGTCAGGCCCCGCGGGGCAACACCCTATGGCTACACCTTC. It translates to CSVRPRGATPYGYTF.

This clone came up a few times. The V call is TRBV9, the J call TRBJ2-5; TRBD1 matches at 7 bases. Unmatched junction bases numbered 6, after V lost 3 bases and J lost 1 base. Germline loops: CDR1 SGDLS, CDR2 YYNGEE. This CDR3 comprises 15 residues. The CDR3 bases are TGTGCCAGCAGCGCCACAGGGGTCCTCCAAGAGACCCAGTACTTC. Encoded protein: CASSATGVLQETQYF.

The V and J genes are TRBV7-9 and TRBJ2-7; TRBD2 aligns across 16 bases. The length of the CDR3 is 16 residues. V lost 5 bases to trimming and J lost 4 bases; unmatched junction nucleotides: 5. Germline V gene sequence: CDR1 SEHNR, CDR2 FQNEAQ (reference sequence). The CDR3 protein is CASSGGTSGREYEQYF. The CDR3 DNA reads TGTGCCAGCAGCGGGGGGACTAGCGGGAGGGAATACGAGCAGTACTTC. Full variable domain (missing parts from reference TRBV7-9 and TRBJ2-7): DTGVSQNPRHKITKRGQNVTFRCDPISEHNRLYWYRQTLGQGPEFLTYFQNEAQLEKSRLLSDRFSAERPKGSFSTLEIQRTEQGDSAMYLCASSGGTSGREYEQYFGPGTRLTVT.

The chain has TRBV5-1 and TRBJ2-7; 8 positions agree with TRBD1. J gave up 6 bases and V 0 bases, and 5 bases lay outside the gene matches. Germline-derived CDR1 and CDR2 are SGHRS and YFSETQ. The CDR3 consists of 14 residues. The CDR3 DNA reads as TGCGCCAGCAGCTTGGAGGACAGGGTCGGCGAGCAGTACTTC. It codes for CASSLEDRVGEQYF.

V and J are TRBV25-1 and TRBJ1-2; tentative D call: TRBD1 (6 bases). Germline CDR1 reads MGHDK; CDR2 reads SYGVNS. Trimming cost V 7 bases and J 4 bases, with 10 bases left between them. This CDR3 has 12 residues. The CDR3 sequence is CASTGAGYGYTF. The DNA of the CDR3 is TGTGCCAGCACAGGGGCGGGCTATGGCTACACCTTC.

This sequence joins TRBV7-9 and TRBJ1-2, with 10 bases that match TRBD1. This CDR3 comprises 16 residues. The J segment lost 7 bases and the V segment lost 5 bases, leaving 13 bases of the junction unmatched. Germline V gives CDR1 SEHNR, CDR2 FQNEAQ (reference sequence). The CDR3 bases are TGTGCCAGCAGCCGCCTCGGTCCGGACAGGGGGGTTGGCTACACCTTC. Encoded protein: CASSRLGPDRGVGYTF. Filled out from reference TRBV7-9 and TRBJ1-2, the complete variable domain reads DTGVSQNPRHKITKRGQNVTFRCDPISEHNRLYWYRQTLGQGPEFLTYFQNEAQLEKSRLLSDRFSAERPKGSFSTLEIQRTEQGDSAMYLCASSRLGPDRGVGYTFGSGTRLTVV.

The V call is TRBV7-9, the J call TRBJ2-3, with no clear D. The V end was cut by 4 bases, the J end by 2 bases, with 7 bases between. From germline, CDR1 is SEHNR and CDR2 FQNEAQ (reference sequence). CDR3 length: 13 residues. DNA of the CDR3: TGTGCCAGCAGCTACCTTCCCACAGATACGCAGTATTTT. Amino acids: CASSYLPTDTQYF.

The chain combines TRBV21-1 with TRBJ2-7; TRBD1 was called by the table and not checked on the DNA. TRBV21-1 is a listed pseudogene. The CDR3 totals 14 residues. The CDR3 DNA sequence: TGTGCCAGCAATGACACCAACCCCCCCTACGAGCAGTACTTC. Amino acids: CASNDTNPPYEQYF.

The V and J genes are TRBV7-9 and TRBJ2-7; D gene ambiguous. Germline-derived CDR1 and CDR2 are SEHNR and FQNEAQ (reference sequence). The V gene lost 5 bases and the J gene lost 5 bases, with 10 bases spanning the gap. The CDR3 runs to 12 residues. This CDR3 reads CASSDGKDEQYF. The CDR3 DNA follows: TGTGCCAGCAGCGATGGGAAGGACGAGCAGTACTTC.